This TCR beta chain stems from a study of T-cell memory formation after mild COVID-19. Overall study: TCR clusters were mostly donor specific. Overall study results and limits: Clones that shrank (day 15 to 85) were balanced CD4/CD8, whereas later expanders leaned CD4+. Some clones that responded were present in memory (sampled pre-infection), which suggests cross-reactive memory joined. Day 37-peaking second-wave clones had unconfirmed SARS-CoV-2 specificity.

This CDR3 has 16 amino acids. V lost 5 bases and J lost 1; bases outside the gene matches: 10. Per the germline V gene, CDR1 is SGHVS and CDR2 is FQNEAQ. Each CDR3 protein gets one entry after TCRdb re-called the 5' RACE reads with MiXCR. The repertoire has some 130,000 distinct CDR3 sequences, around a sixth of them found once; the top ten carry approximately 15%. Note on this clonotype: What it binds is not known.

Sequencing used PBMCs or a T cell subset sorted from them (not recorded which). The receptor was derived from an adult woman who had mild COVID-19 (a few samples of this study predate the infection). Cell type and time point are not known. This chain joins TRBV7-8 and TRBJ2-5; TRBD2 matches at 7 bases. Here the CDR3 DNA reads TGTGCCAGCAGCCTACCGGGGGGAGGGGTCCAAGAGACCCAGTACTTC. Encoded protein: CASSLPGGGVQETQYF.